The clone carrying this TCR beta chain was detected many times. The antigen remains unidentified. The sample originates from a study of human T cells and chemical hapten exposure. Overall study context: Alopecia areata, totalis and universalis patients, mostly female, were included. Variability of per-sample TCR yields stemmed mainly from small differences in pooled library volume. Study results and caveats: Patch test score tracked positively with PT1 expanded TCR counts.

Time point here: pre-sensitization, week 0. The treatment here: therapeutic diphenylcyclopropenone sensitization with weekly scalp DPC. MiXCR, run by TCRdb on the RACE reads, gives a single entry per CDR3 protein. The sample has approximately 100,000 distinct CDR3 sequences; roughly 12% are singletons. The sequenced sample was whole blood, obtained in connection with sensitization to the hapten diphenylcyclopropenone (DPC). The clonotype comes from a woman aged 45-65 years with alopecia areata. Some clones in this sample may be carry-over from other donors' samples.

The CDR3 sequence is CASSQGLGTGELFF. The CDR3 coding sequence is TGTGCCAGCAGCCAGGGGCTGGGGACCGGGGAGCTGTTTTTT. The chain recombines TRBV7-6 with TRBJ2-2; the D gene is possibly TRBD1 (6 bases). Trimming removed 5 bases at V and 5 bases at J, with 12 bases between. The CDR3 runs to 14 residues. The germline CDR1 and CDR2 sequences are SGHVS and FNYEAQ.